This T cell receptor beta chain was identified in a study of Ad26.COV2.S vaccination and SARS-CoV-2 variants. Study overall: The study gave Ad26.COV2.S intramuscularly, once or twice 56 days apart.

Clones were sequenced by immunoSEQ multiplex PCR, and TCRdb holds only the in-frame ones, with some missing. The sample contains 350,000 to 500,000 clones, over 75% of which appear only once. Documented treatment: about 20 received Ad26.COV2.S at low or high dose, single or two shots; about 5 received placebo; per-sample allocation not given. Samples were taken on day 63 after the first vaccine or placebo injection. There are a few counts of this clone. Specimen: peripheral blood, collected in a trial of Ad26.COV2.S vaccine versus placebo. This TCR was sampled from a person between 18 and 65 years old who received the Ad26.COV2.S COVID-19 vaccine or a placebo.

The CDR3 loop reads CASSLVGTNSGNTIYF. CDR3 nucleotides: TGTGCCAGCAGCTTAGTCGGGACGAACTCTGGAAACACCATATATTTT. J is TRBJ1-3 and V is TRBV7-2; the D gene is possibly TRBD1 (5 bases). The V end was cut by 1 base, the J end by 0 bases, with 10 bases between. The CDR3 runs to 16 residues. Per the germline V gene, CDR1 is SGHTA and CDR2 is FQGNSA.